This entry concerns a single TCR beta chain. The sample comes from a study of blood T cell repertoires in COVID-19. Across the whole study: Whether acute or convalescent, the COVID-19 samples came from the United States, Italy and Spain. In each case, the material was cDNA or gDNA derived from T cells, B-cell-depleted T cells, or PBMCs.

Germline V gives CDR1 LGHNA, CDR2 YNFKEQ. V lost 5 bases, J lost 4 bases, and 10 bases stayed unmatched. The CDR3 runs to 15 residues. Which cohort a participant joined came from the clinical history participants gave. Only in-frame clones appear in the TCRdb table, and some are missing; sequencing was by immunoSEQ multiplex PCR. The table records almost 400,000 clones, approximately 89% of them present only once. The sequenced sample was PBMCs or T cells enriched from blood (not recorded which). This receptor was taken from a woman aged 30 to 39 who had recovered from COVID-19. The V gene is TRBV4-2, the J gene TRBJ1-2; 7 nucleotides match TRBD1. The CDR3 here is CASSTTTGVGYGYTF. The CDR3 region has the DNA TGTGCCAGCAGCACAACTACAGGGGTGGGCTATGGCTACACCTTC.